The clone carrying this T cell receptor beta chain was seen only a few times. The data were taken from a study of preoperative IRX-2 immunotherapy in early breast cancer. Treatment indicated: preoperative locoregional IRX-2 cytokine immunotherapy. This phase Ib study tested locoregional IRX-2 cytokine immunotherapy given before surgery. CDR3 length: 14 amino acids. Germline V gene lookup returns CDR1 KGHSH and CDR2 LQKENI. The V gene lost 2 bases and the J gene lost 4 bases, with 9 bases spanning the gap. This table comes from immunoSEQ multiplex PCR, and its TCRdb copy is limited to in-frame clones, with some not included. Among under 1,500 clones listed, roughly 76% were seen once.

The sequence was collected from a human donor with breast cancer. The specimen was tumor tissue, collected after IRX-2 immunotherapy. V is TRBV18 and J is TRBJ1-5; D is unclear. The CDR3 is CASSPDTANQPQHF. In DNA form, the CDR3 reads TGTGCCAGCTCACCAGACACTGCTAATCAGCCCCAGCATTTT.